The clone carrying this TCR beta chain was counted ten times or more. From fresh peripheral blood, roughly 11 ml in volume, the PBMCs were obtained. Beta-chain TCR CDR3 regions were amplified from RNA transcripts. HTBI primers primed a first-round RT-PCR, and a second-round multiplex PCR followed. TCRdb called the multiplex PCR reads again in MiXCR, with one record for every CDR3 protein. The sample carries around 40,000 distinct CDR3 sequences, roughly half recorded once. This sample is part of a study of Graves' ophthalmopathy and Graves' hyperthyroidism. CDR1 is SNHLY, CDR2 FYNNEI, per germline. The V and J ends lost 6 bases and 2 bases, in that order; junction bases with no gene match: 7. This CDR3 region has 16 residues.

Sequencing was performed on peripheral blood. The chain links TRBV2 to TRBJ2-3; 11 bases are a match to TRBD2. The clonotype originates from an adult man with Graves' ophthalmopathy. The CDR3 sequence is CASREGTSGFTDTQYF. As DNA, the CDR3 is TGTGCCAGCAGGGAGGGGACTAGCGGATTCACAGATACGCAGTATTTT.